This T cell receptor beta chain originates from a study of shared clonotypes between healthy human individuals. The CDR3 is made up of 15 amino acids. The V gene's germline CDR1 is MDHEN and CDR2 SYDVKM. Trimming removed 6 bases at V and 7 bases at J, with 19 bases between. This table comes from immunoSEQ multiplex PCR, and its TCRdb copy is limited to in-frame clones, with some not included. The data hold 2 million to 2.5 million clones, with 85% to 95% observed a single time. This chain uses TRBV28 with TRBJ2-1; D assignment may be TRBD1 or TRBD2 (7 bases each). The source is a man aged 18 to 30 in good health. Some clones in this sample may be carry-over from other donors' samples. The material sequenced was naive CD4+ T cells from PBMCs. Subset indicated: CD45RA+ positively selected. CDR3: CASRRPQGGGNEQFF. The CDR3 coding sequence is TGTGCCAGCAGGCGACCCCAGGGGGGAGGGAATGAGCAGTTCTTC.